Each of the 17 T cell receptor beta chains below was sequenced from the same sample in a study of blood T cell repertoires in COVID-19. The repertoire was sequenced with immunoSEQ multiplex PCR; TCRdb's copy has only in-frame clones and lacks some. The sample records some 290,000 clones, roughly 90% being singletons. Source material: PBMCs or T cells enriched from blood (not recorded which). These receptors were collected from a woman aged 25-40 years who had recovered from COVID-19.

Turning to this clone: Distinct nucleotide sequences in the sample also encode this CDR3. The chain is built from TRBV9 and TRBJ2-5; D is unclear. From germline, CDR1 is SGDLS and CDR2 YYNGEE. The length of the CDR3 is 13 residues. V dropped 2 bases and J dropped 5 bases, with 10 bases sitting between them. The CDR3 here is CASSVGAEETQYF. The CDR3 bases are TGTGCCAGCAGCGTTGGAGCTGAGGAGACCCAGTACTTC.

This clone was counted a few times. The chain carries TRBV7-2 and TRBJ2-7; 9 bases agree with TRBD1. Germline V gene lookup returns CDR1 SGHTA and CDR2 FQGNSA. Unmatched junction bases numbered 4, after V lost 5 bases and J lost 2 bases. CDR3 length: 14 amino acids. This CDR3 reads CASSHGQGTYEQYF. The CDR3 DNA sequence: TGTGCCAGCAGCCACGGACAGGGGACCTACGAGCAGTACTTC.

CDR3 loop: CASSREANTGELFF. In nucleotides, the CDR3 is TGTGCCAGCTCCAGGGAGGCCAACACCGGGGAGCTGTTTTTT. The genes are TRBV7-6 and TRBJ2-2; TRBD2 might be the D (6 bases). Trimming pared 8 bases from V and 2 bases from J, leaving 12 bases between. Germline V CDR1 and CDR2: SGHVS, FNYEAQ. This CDR3 is 14 amino acids long.

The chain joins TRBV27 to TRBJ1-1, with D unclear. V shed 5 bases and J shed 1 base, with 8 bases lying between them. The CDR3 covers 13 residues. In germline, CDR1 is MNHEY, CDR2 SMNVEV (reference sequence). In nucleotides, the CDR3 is TGTGCCAGCAGTCAAAACAGGAACACTGAAGCTTTCTTT. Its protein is CASSQNRNTEAFF.

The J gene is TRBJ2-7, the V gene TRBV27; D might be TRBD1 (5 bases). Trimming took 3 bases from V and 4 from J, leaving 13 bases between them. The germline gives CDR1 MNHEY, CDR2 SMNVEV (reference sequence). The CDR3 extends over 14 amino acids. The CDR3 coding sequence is TGTGCCAGCAGTTTCAGCAGGGTGGGTTACGAGCAGTACTTC. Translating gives CASSFSRVGYEQYF.

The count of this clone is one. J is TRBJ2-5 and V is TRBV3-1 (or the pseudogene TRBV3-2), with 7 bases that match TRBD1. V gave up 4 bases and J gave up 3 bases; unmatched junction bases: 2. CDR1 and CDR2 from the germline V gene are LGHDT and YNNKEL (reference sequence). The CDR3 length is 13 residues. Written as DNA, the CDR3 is TGTGCCAGCAGCCGACAGGGAGAAGAGACCCAGTACTTC. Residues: CASSRQGEETQYF.

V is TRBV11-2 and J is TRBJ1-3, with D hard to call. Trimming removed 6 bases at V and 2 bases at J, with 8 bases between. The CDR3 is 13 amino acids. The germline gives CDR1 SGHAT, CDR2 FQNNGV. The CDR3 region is CASRAFPGNTIYF. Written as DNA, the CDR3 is TGTGCCAGCAGGGCTTTTCCTGGAAACACCATATATTTT.

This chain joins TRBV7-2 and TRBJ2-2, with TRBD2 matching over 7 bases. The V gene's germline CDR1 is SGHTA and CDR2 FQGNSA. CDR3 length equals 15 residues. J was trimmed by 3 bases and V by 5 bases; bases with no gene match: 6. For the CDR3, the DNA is TGTGCCAGCAGCAGAGAGACTAGCTACACCGGGGAGCTGTTTTTT. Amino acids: CASSRETSYTGELFF.

CDR3 in amino acids: CASIRGSDTEAFF. The DNA for the CDR3 is TGTGCCAGCATAAGGGGGTCGGACACTGAAGCTTTCTTT. This chain connects TRBV28 to TRBJ1-1; TRBD1 is a possible D gene (6 bases). The CDR3 sequence is 13 residues long. The V end lost 7 bases, the J end lost 3 bases, and 12 bases lay between the germline ends. Germline V gene sequence: CDR1 MDHEN, CDR2 SYDVKM.

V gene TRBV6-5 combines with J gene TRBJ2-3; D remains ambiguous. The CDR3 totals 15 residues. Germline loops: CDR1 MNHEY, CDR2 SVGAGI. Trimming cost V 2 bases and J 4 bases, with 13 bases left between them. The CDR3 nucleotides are TGTGCCAGCAGTTACGGGCGAAGATTCGCAGATACGCAGTATTTT. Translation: CASSYGRRFADTQYF.

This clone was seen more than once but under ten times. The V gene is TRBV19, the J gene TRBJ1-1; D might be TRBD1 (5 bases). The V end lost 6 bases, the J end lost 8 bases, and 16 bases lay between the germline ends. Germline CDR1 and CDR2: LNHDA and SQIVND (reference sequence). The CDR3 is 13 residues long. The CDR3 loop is CASSLDGAGEAFF. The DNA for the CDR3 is TGTGCCAGTAGCCTTGACGGGGCGGGAGAAGCTTTCTTT.

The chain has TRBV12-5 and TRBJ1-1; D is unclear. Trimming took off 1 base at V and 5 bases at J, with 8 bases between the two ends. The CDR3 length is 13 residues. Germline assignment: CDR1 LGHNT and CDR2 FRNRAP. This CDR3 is CASGLGGGTEAFF. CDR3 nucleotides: TGTGCTAGTGGTTTGGGTGGAGGGACTGAAGCTTTCTTT.

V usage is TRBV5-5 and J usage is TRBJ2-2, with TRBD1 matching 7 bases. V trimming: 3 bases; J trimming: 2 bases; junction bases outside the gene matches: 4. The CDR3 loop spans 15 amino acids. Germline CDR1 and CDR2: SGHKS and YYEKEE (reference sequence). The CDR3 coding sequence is TGTGCCAGCAGCTCGACAGGGCAAAACACCGGGGAGCTGTTTTTT. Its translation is CASSSTGQNTGELFF.

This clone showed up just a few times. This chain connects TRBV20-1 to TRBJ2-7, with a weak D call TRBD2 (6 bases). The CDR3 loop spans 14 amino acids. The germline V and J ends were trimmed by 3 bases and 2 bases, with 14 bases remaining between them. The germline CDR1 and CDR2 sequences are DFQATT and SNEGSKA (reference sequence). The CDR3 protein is CSASWEDDAYEQYF. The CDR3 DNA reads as TGCAGTGCTAGTTGGGAGGATGACGCCTACGAGCAGTACTTC.

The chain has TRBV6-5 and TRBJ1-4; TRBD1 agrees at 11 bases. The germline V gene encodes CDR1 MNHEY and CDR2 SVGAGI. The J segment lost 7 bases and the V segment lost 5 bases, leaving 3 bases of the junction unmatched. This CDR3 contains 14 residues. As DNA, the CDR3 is TGTGCCAGCAGTCCGGGACAGGGGGTTGAAAAACTGTTTTTT. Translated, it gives CASSPGQGVEKLFF.

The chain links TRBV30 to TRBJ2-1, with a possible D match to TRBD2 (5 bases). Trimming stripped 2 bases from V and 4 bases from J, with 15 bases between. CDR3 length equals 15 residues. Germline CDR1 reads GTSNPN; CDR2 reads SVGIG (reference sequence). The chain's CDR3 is CAWSRAGSLYNEQFF. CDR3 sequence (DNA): TGTGCCTGGAGTCGTGCGGGTTCCCTGTACAATGAGCAGTTCTTC.

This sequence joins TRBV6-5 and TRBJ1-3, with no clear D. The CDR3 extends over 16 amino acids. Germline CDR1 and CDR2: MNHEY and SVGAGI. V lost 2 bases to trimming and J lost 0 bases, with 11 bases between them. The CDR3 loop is CASSYDGVYSGNTIYF. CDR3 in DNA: TGTGCCAGCAGTTACGACGGGGTTTACTCTGGAAACACCATATATTTT.